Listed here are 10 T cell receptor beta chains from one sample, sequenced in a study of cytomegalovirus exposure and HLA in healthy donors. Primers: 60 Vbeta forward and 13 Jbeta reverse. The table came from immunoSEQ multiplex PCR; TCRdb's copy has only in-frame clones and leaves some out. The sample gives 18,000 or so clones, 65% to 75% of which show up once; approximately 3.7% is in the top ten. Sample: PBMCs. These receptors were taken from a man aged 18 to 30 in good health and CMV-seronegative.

The CDR3 here is CASSSVPNTEAFF. The CDR3 DNA reads TGCGCCAGCAGCTCGGTTCCGAACACTGAAGCTTTCTTT. The chain carries TRBV5-1 and TRBJ1-1, with D hard to call. This CDR3 is built from 13 residues. Trimming shortened V by 3 bases and J by 1 base, and 7 bases separated the two germline ends. In germline, CDR1 is SGHRS, CDR2 YFSETQ.

CDR3 in DNA: TGTGCCTGGAGTGTAATCAGGAGCGGGAGCTACAATGAGCAGTTCTTC. Protein product: CAWSVIRSGSYNEQFF. This chain links TRBV30 with TRBJ2-1, with 8 nucleotides matching TRBD2. Germline V lookup: CDR1 GTSNPN, CDR2 SVGIG (reference sequence). The trim removed 0 bases at V and 3 bases at J, leaving 7 bases unmatched. The CDR3 length is 16 residues.

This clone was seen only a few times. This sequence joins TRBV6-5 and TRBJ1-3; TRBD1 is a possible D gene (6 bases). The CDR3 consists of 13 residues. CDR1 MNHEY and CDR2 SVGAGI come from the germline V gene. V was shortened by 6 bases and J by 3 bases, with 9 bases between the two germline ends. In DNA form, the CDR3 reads TGTGCCAGCAGCACGACAGGTGGAAACACCATATATTTT. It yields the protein CASSTTGGNTIYF.

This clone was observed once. CDR3 bases: TGCAGCGTTGGGGACTCTGCAATGGCTTTCTTT. It codes for CSVGDSAMAFF. The gene calls are TRBV29-1 and TRBJ1-1; tentatively, D is TRBD1 (5 bases). The CDR3 covers 11 residues. Germline-derived CDR1 and CDR2 are SQVTM and ANQGSEA. Trimming shortened V by 4 bases and J by 11 bases, and 14 bases separated the two germline ends.

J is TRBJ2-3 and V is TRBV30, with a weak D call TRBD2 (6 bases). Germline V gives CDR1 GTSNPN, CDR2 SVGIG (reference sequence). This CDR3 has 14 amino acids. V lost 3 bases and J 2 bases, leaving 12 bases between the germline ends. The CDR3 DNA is TGTGCCTGGAGGGAGGGTAGCCCCACAGATACGCAGTATTTT. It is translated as CAWREGSPTDTQYF.

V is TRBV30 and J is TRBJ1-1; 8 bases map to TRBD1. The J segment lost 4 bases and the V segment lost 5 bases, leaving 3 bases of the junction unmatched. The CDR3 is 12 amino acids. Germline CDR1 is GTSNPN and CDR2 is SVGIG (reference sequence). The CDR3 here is CAWGTGGTEAFF. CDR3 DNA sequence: TGTGCCTGGGGAACAGGGGGCACTGAAGCTTTCTTT.

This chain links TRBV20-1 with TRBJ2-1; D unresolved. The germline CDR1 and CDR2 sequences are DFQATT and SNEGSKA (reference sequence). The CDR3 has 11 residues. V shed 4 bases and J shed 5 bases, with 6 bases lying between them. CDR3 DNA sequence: TGCAGTGCTATGGCAAACAATGAGCAGTTCTTC. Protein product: CSAMANNEQFF.

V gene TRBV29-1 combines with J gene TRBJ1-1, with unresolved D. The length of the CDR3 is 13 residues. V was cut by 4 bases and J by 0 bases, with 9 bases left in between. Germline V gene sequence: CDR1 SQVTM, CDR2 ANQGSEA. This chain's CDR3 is CSVVGLMNTEAFF. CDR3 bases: TGCAGCGTTGTCGGTCTCATGAACACTGAAGCTTTCTTT.

The CDR3 region is CASLVGELFF. In nucleotides, the CDR3 is TGTGCCTCCCTCGTGGGGGAGCTGTTTTTT. The J gene is TRBJ2-2, the V gene TRBV30; D is ambiguous. This CDR3 is built from 10 residues. Germline V CDR1 and CDR2: GTSNPN, SVGIG (reference sequence). The V gene lost 7 bases and the J gene lost 8 bases, with 8 bases spanning the gap.

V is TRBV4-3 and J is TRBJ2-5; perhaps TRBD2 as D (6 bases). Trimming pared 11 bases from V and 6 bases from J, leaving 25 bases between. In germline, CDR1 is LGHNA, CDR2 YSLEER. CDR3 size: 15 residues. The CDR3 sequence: CASSRDSGPGQTQYF. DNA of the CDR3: TGCGCCTCAAGCCGGGACTCCGGACCTGGGCAGACCCAGTACTTC.